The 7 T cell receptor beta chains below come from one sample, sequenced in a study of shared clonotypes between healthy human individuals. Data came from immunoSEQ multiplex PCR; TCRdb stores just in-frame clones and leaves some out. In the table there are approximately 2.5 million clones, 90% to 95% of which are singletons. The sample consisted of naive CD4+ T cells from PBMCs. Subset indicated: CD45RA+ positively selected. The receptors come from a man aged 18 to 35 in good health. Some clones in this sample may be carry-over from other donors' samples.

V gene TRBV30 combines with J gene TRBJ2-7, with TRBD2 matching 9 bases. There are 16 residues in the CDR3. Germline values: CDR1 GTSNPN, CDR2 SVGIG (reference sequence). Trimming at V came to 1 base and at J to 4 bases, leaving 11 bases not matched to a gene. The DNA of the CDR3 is TGTGCCTGGAGTGGACCCGGGCTAGCGGGAAGGTACGAGCAGTACTTC. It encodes CAWSGPGLAGRYEQYF.

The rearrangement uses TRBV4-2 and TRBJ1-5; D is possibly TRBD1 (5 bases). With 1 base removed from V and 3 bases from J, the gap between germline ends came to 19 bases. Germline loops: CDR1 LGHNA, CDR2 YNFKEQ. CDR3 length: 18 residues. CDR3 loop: CASSQGHSGNRINQPQHF. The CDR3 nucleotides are TGTGCCAGCAGCCAAGGGCACAGTGGGAACAGGATCAATCAGCCCCAGCATTTT.

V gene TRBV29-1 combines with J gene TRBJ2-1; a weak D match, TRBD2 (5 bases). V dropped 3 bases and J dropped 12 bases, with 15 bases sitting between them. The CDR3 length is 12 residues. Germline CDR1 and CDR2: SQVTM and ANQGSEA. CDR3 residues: CSVDPTSVGQFF. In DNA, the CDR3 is TGCAGCGTTGACCCCACTAGTGTCGGGCAGTTCTTC.

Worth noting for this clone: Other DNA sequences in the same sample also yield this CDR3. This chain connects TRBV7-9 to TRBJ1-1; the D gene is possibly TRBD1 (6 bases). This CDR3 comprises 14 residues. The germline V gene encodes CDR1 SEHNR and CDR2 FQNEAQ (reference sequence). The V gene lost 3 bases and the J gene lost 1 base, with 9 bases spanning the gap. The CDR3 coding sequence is TGTGCCAGCAGCTTCCGGGGACAGAACACTGAAGCTTTCTTT. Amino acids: CASSFRGQNTEAFF.

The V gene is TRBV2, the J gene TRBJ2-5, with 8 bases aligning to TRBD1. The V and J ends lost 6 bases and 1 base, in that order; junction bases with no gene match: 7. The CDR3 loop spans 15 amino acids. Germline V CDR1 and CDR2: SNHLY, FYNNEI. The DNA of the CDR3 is TGTGCCAGCAGCGAGACAGGGGTTCTCCAAGAGACCCAGTACTTC. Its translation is CASSETGVLQETQYF.

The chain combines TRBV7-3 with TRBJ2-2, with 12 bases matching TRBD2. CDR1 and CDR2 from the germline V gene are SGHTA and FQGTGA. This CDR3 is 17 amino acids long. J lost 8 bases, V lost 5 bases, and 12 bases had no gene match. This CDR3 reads CASSQKGGLAGTGELFF. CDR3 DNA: TGTGCCAGCAGCCAAAAGGGAGGACTAGCGGGAACTGGGGAGCTGTTTTTT.

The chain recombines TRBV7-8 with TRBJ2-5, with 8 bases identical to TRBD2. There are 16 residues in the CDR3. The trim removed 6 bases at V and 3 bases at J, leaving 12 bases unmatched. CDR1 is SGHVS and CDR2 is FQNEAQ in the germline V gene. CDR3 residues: CASSLRTAGGEETQYF. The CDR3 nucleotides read TGTGCCAGCAGTTTACGGACCGCGGGGGGTGAAGAGACCCAGTACTTC.